This T cell receptor (beta chain) is drawn from a study of OX40 agonist ivuxolimab in advanced cancers. Turning to this clone: Its antigen is unknown.

Broader study findings: It was not determined which antigens were specifically recognized by the peripheral T cells that had undergone clonal expansion. Among T cells, CD8+ cells averaged more expanded clones than CD4+ cells. Among the lowest levels of clonal expansion were found in partial responders at 0.1-3.0 mg/kg.

The CDR3 runs to 14 residues. Deletions cut 10 bases from V and 6 bases from J, with 18 bases between. Looked up from germline, CDR1 is MDHEN and CDR2 is SYDVKM. The repertoire was sequenced with immunoSEQ multiplex PCR; TCRdb's copy has only in-frame clones and lacks some. The sample carries around 83,000 clones, 91% recorded once. The source material was CD4+ or CD8+ T cells sorted from blood, sampled in a trial of the OX40 agonist ivuxolimab. The chain employs TRBV28 and TRBJ1-4; a weak D match, TRBD1 (6 bases). This clonotype originated in an adult with an advanced solid tumor such as melanoma, head and neck, liver or kidney cancer. The CDR3 bases are TGTGCCACCCACAGGGCCTGGCGTCATGAAAAACTGTTTTTT. Translation: CATHRAWRHEKLFF.